This T cell receptor beta chain was retrieved from a study of STAT5B mutations in CD4+ large granular lymphocyte leukemia. General study findings and limits: 8/27 top patient clones versus 2/35 control clones were TRBV06-family. Over 20% of private leukemic clonotypes occurred rarely in other patients' non-leukemic repertoires.

The CDR3 has 14 residues. V shed 5 bases, J shed 7 bases, and the junction held 8 bases outside the gene matches. Germline lookup yields CDR1 MGHRA and CDR2 YSYEKL. This clone was seen only a few times. The antigen is undetermined. The survey-level immunoSEQ assay was used. Profiled with immunoSEQ multiplex PCR; TCRdb holds only in-frame clones, not every one. The sample consists of 25,000 to 35,000 clones, around four fifths of them appearing once. The chain recombines TRBV4-1 with TRBJ1-2; TRBD1 matches at 9 bases. The specimen sequenced was CD4+ T cells from blood buffy coats. The clonotype was recovered from a human donor in good health. Written as DNA, the CDR3 is TGCGCCAGCAGCGAAGCCGGGACAGGGCCTGGCTACACCTTC. This codes for CASSEAGTGPGYTF.